This TCR beta chain was retrieved from a study of T-cell reconstitution after alpha-beta-depleted transplantation in children. This clonotype came up a few times. Antigen unknown. The V gene end was trimmed by 4 bases and the J gene end by 5 bases; junction bases not matched to a gene: 5. CDR1 is LGHDT, CDR2 YNNKEL, per germline (reference sequence). This CDR3 is built from 16 residues. Library preparation (for TCRbeta) was performed with unique molecular identifiers. MiXCR, applied by TCRdb to the PCR reads, yields one record per CDR3 protein. The profile shows about 900,000 distinct CDR3 sequences, roughly 31% of them singletons. Study findings and constraints: T-cell counts and diversity were attributed mostly to newly produced T cells one year after transplant. Expanded graft clones numbering several hundred reportedly gave rise to alpha-beta T cells about two months after transplant. Surviving recipient T cells and thymic progenitors underlay high day-60 TCRbeta diversity in some patients.

V is TRBV3-1 and J is TRBJ2-1, with TRBD2 matching over 13 bases. The TCR was taken from a boy younger than two who had a stem cell transplant for SCID, so the T cells may come from the graft donor. The sequences come from PBMCs, mostly from graft donor cells, collected 360 days after TCRalphabeta/CD19-depleted stem cell transplant. Written as DNA, the CDR3 is TGTGCCAGCAGCCTCCGGACTAGCGGGGGCCACAATGAGCAGTTCTTC. As protein: CASSLRTSGGHNEQFF.